The 5 T cell receptor beta chains below were found in one sample sequenced in a study of blood T cell repertoires in COVID-19. Here immunoSEQ multiplex PCR was the method, and the copy in TCRdb shows in-frame clones only, minus some. The data hold some 110,000 clones, with more than 70% observed a single time. The source material was peripheral blood. Source of these receptors: a human donor in a cohort sampled during active COVID-19.

The chain uses TRBV6-6 and TRBJ2-2; 7 nucleotides match TRBD2. The CDR3 sequence is 16 residues long. Germline V gene sequence: CDR1 MNHNY, CDR2 SVGAGI (reference sequence). V lost 0 bases to trimming and J lost 4 bases; unmatched junction nucleotides: 5. The CDR3 reads CASSYSGGAPTGELFF. CDR3 DNA: TGTGCCAGCAGTTACTCGGGAGGGGCGCCCACCGGGGAGCTGTTTTTT.

This sequence joins TRBV5-6 and TRBJ1-2; 8 bases align to TRBD1. Trimming at V came to 4 bases and at J to 7 bases, leaving 12 bases not matched to a gene. The CDR3 extends over 15 amino acids. Germline-derived CDR1 and CDR2 are SGHDT and YYEEEE. The CDR3 loop is CASSPIGAGGGGYTF. The CDR3 bases are TGTGCCAGCAGCCCCATAGGCGCAGGGGGCGGTGGCTACACCTTC.

The chain has TRBV3-1 (or the pseudogene TRBV3-2) and TRBJ2-7; D unclear. The V gene lost 5 bases and the J gene lost 3 bases, with 8 bases spanning the gap. Germline lookup yields CDR1 LGHDT and CDR2 YNNKEL (reference sequence). This CDR3 is 12 amino acids long. This CDR3 reads CASSAYLYEQYF. Here the CDR3 DNA reads TGTGCCAGCAGCGCCTACCTCTACGAGCAGTACTTC.

The chain recombines TRBV30 with TRBJ2-7; TRBD1 might be the D (6 bases). In germline, CDR1 is GTSNPN, CDR2 SVGIG (reference sequence). The CDR3 is made up of 14 amino acids. Trimming removed 4 bases from V and 3 bases from J, with 16 bases in between. In DNA, the CDR3 is TGTGCCTGGAAAAAGTATACAGGGAACTACGAGCAGTACTTC. It encodes CAWKKYTGNYEQYF.

The chain couples TRBV12-3 or TRBV12-4 to TRBJ2-7; D uncertain. V shed 5 bases and J shed 4 bases, with 12 bases lying between them. The CDR3 is 13 residues long. CDR3: CASSLGSLYEQYF. The DNA of the CDR3 is TGTGCCAGCAGTCTCGGGTCCCTGTACGAGCAGTACTTC.